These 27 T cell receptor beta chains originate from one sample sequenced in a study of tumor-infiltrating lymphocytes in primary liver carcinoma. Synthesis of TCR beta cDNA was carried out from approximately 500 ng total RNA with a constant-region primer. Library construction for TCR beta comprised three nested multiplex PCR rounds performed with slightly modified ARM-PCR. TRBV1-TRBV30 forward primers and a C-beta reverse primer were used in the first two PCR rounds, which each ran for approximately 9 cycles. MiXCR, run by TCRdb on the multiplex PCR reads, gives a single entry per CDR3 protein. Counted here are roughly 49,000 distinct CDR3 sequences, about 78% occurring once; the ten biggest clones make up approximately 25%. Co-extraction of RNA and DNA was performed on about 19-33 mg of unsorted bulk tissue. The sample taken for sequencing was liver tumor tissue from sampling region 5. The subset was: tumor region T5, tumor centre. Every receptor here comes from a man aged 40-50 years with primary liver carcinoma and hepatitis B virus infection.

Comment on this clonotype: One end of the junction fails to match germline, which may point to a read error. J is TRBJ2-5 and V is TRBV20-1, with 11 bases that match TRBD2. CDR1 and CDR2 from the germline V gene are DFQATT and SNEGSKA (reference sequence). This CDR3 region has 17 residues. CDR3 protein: CSARDWASGGRVETPYF. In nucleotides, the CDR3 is TGCAGTGCTAGAGATTGGGCTAGCGGGGGGAGGGTAGAGACCCCGTACTTC.

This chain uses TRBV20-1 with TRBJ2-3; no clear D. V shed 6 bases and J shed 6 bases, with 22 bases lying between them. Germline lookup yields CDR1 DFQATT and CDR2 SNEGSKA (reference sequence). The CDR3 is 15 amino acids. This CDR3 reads CSAASRTGLFDTQYF. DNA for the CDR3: TGCAGTGCGGCCAGTCGGACCGGGCTTTTCGATACGCAGTATTTT.

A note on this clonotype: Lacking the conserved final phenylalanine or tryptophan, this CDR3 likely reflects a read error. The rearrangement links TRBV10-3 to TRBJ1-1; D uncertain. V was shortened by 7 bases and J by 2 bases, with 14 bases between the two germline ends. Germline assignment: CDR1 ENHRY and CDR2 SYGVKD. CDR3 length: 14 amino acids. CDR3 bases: TGTGCCATCATTGATCCGGGCGGTAACACTGAAGCTTTCTAT. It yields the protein CAIIDPGGNTEAFY.

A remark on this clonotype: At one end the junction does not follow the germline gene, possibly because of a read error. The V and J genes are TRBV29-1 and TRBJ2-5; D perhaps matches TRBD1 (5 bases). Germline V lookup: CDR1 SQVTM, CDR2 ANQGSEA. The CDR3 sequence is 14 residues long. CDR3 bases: TGCAGCGTTGAAAATGGGGCGTCCCAAGAGACCCAGTATTTC. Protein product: CSVENGASQETQYF.

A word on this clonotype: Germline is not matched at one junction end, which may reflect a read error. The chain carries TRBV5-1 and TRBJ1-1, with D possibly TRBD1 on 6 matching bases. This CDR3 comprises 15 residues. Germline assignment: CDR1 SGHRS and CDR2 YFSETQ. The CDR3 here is CANSLAGGTRTEAFF. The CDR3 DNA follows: TGCGCCAACAGCTTGGCCGGAGGGACAAGGACTGAAGCTTTCTTT. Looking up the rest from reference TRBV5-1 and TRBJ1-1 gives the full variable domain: KAGVTQTPRYLIKTRGQQVTLSCSPISGHRSVSWYQQTPGQGLQFLFEYFSETQRNKGNFPGRFSGRQFSNSRSEMNVSTLELGDSALYLCANSLAGGTRTEAFFGQGTRLTVV.

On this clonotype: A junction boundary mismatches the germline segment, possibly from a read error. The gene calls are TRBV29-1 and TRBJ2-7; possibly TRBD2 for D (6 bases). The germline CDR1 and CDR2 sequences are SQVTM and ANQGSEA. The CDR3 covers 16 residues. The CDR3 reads CSAMTSGTGIPYEQYF. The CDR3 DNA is TGCAGCGCCATGACATCTGGGACTGGCATTCCCTATGAGCAGTACTTC.

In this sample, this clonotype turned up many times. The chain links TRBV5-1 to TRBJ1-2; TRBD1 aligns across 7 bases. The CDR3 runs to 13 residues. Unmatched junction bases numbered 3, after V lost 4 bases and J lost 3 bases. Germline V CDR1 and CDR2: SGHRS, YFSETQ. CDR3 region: CASSDRVDYGYTF. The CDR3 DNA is TGCGCCAGCAGCGACAGGGTGGACTATGGCTACACCTTC.

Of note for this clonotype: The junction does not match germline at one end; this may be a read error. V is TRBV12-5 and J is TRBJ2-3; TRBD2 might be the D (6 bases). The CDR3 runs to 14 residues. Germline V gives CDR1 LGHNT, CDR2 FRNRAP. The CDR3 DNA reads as TGTGCTAGTGTGGTCACAACTAGCACAGATACGCACCATTTT. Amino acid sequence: CASVVTTSTDTHHF.

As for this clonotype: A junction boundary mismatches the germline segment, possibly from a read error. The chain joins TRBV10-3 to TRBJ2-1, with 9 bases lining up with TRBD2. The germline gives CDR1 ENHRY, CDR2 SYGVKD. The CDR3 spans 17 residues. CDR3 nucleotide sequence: TGCGCCATCCGTGAGGGGCGGGGGGGCAGTCGAGACAATGAGCAGTTCTTC. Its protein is CAIREGRGGSRDNEQFF.

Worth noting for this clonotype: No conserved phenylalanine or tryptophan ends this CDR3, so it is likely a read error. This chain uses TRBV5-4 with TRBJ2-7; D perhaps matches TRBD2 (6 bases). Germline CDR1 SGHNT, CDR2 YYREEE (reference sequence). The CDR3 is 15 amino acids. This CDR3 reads CPSSLGGLSSYEQYL. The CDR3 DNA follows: TGTCCCAGCAGCTTGGGAGGCCTTAGCTCCTACGAGCAGTACCTC.

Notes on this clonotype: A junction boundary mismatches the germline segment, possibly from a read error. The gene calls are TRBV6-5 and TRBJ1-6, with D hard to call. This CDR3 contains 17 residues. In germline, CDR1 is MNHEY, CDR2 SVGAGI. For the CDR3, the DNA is TGTGCTAGCAGCTCCCCGTCGCACGGGCTTTCGAATTCACCCCTCCACTTT. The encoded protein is CASSSPSHGLSNSPLHF.

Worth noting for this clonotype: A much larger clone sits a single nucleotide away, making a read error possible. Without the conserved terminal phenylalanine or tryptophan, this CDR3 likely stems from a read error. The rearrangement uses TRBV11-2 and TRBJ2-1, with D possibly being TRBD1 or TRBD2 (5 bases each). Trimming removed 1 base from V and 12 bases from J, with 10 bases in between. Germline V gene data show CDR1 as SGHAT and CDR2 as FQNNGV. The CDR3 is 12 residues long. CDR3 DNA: TGTGCCAGCAGCTTAGCCGGGACCTGGCAGTTCCTC. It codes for CASSLAGTWQFL.

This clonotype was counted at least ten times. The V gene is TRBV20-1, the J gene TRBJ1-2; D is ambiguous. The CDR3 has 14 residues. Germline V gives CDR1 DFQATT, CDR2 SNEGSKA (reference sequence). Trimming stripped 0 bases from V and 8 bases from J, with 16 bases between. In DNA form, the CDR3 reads TGCAGTGCTAGAGATTTGATGGGCCTCGGGGGCTACACCTTC. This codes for CSARDLMGLGGYTF.

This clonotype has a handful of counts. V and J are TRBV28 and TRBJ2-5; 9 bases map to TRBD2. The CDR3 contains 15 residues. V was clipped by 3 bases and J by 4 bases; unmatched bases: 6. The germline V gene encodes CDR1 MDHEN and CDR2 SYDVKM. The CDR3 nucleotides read TGTGCCAGCAGTTTCCATAGCGGGAGCGGAGAGACCCAGTACTTC. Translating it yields CASSFHSGSGETQYF.

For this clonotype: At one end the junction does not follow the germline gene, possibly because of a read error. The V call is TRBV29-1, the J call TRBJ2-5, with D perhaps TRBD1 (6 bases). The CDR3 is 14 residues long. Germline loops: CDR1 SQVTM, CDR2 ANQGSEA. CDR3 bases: TGCATCGTTGAAGATGGGACATACCAAGAGACCCAGTACTTC. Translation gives CIVEDGTYQETQYF.

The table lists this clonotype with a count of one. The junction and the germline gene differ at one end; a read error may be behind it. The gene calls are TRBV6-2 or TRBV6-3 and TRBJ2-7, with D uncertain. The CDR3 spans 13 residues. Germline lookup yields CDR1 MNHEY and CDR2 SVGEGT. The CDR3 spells CASSREVPYERYF. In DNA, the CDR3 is TGTGCCAGCAGTCGCGAGGTACCCTACGAGCGGTACTTC.

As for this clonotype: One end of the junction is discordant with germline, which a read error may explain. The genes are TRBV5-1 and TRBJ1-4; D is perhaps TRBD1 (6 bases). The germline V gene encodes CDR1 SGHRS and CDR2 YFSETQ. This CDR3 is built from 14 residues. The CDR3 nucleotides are TGCGCTAGCAGCTTGGCTCCGGTCAGAAGGGGGGTGTTTTTT. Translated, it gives CASSLAPVRRGVFF.

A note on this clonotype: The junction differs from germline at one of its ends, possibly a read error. In nucleotides, the CDR3 is TGCGCCAGCAACCCCAAGAGAGATTCCAATTCACCCCTTCACTTT. It translates to CASNPKRDSNSPLHF. This rearrangement joins TRBV4-1 to TRBJ1-6; no definite D call. Looked up from germline, CDR1 is MGHRA and CDR2 is YSYEKL. This CDR3 has 15 residues.

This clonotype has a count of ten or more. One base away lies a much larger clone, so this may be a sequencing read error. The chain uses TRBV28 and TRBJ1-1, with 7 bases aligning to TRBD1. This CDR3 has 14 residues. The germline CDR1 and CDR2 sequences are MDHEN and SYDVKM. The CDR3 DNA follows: TGTGCCAGCAGTTTGGGACAGAAAAACACTGAAGCTTCCTTT. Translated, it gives CASSLGQKNTEASF.

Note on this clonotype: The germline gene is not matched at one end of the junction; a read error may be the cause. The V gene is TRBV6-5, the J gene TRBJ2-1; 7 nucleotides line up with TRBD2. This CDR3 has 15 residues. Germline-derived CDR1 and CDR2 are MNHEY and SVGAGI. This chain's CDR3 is CAGSRLTGGYNEQFF. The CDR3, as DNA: TGTGCCGGCAGTCGACTAACGGGAGGATACAATGAGCAGTTCTTC.

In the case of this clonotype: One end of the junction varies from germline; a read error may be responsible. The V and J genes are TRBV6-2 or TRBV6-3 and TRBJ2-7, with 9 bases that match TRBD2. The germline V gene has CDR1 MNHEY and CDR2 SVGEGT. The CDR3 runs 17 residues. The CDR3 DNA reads TGTGCCAGCAGTTACGATGGGAGGGCTAGCGGGATTTACGAGAAGTACTTC. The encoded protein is CASSYDGRASGIYEKYF.

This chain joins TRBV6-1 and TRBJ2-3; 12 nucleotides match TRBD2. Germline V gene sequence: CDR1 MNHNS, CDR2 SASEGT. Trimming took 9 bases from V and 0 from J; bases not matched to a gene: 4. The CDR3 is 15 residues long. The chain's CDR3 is CASNGTSGSTDTQYF. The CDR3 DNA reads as TGTGCCAGTAATGGGACTAGCGGGAGCACAGATACGCAGTATTTT.

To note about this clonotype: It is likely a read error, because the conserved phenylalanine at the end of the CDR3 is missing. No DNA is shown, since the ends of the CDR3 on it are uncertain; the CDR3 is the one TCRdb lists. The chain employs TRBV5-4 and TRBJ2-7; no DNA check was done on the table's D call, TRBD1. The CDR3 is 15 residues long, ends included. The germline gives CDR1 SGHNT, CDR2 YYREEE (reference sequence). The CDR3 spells CASSLTGQDLYEQYL.

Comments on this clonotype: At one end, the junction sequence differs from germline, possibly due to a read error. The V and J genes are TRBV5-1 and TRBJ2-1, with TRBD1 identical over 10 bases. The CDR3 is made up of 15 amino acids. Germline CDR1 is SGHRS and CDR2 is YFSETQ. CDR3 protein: CASSGDRGLYNEEFF. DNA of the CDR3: TGCGCCAGCAGCGGGGACAGGGGCCTCTACAATGAGGAGTTCTTC.

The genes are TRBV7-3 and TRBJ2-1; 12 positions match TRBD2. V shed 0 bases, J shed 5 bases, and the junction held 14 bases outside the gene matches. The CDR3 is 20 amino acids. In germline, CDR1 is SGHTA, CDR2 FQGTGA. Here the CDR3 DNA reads TGTGCCAGCAGCTTAACTAGAAGTCTAGCGGGAGGGCCGGGCCACAATGAGCAGTTCTTC. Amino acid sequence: CASSLTRSLAGGPGHNEQFF.

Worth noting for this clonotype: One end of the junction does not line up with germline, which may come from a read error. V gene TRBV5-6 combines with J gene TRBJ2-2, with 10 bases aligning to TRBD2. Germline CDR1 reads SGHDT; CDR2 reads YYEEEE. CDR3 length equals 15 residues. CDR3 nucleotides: TGTGCCAGCAGCTTGGGACTAGCGGGCACAGGGGAGCTGCTTTTT. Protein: CASSLGLAGTGELLF.

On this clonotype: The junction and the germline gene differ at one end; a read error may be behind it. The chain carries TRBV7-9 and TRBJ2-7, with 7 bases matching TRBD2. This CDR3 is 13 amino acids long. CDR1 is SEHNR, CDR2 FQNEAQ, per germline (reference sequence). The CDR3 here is CVSSYGGEGERYF. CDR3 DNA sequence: TGTGTCAGCAGTTATGGAGGGGAGGGCGAGCGGTACTTC.